This TCR beta chain appears in the sequencing data of a study of vaccination and CD4 T cells after COVID-19. The germline V and J ends were trimmed by 2 bases and 4 bases, with 23 bases remaining between them. The CDR3 spans 18 residues. Germline-derived CDR1 and CDR2 are MNHEY and SVGAGI. With the Oncomine TCR Beta short-read assay, DNA from cultured CD4+ T cells was sequenced. TCRdb independently ran MiXCR on the PCR reads; one entry per CDR3 protein. The sample has 7,000 to 8,500 distinct CDR3 sequences; approximately 58% are singletons. Treatment denoted: roughly 10-day PBMC culture with coronavirus spike peptide pools or control peptides (ViraFEST assay). The unexposed donor provided CD4+ T cells, which were taken before the COVID-19 pandemic (2011-2018). Concerning this clonotype itself: Its antigen is unidentified.

The receptor was derived from a human donor in good health. This chain joins TRBV6-5 and TRBJ1-2, with no clear D. The sequencing input was CD4+ T cells from blood, cultured in vitro. CDR3 coding DNA: TGTGCCAGCAGTTACCGAGCGAATAACCGCCCCTTCAGCTATGGCTACACCTTC. Its translation: CASSYRANNRPFSYGYTF.